A selection of T cell receptor beta chains follows, all from one sample in a study of T cells after yellow fever vaccination. TCRdb fed the 5' RACE reads into MiXCR, producing one record per CDR3 protein. Of some 670,000 distinct CDR3 sequences in the sample, 10% to 15% were seen once. Source: PBMCs, taken on the day of the yellow fever booster vaccination. These receptors were taken from a man younger than 40 who received the YFV17D yellow fever vaccine. Each CDR3 is given with its conserved first and last residue. D genes are given only for firm matches. Expanded clones get a size class; other rows say once, few or many, or leave the size out.

j_call: TRBJ2-1; v_call: TRBV5-5; d_call: -; clone_size: many; cdr3_aa: CASSLDGATTVNEQFF; cdr3_nt: TGTGCCAGCAGCTTGGACGGGGCCACGACAGTCAATGAGCAGTTCTTC
j_call: TRBJ1-5; v_call: TRBV12-3/TRBV12-4; d_call: TRBD1; clone_size: many; cdr3_aa: CASSRTGGSGNQPQHF; cdr3_nt: TGTGCCAGCAGTAGGACAGGGGGCAGTGGCAATCAGCCCCAGCATTTT
j_call: TRBJ2-7; v_call: TRBV6-5; d_call: TRBD1; clone_size: -; cdr3_aa: CASSYTTGPYEQYF; cdr3_nt: TGTGCCAGCAGTTACACGACAGGGCCCTACGAGCAGTACTTC
j_call: TRBJ2-6; v_call: TRBV19; d_call: TRBD2; clone_size: few; cdr3_aa: CASSSSGSSGANVLTF; cdr3_nt: TGTGCCAGTAGTTCTAGCGGGAGCTCTGGGGCCAACGTCCTGACTTTC
j_call: TRBJ2-7; v_call: TRBV20-1; d_call: -; clone_size: few; cdr3_aa: CSASPGRNYEQYF; cdr3_nt: TGCAGTGCTTCCCCGGGACGGAATTACGAGCAGTACTTC
j_call: TRBJ2-5; v_call: TRBV6-1; d_call: -; clone_size: -; cdr3_aa: CASSLRGPWRETQYF; cdr3_nt: TGTGCCAGCAGCCTCCGGGGACCTTGGAGGGAGACCCAGTACTTC
j_call: TRBJ2-5; v_call: TRBV20-1; d_call: TRBD1; clone_size: few; cdr3_aa: CSATDGQVLTQYF; cdr3_nt: TGCAGTGCGACAGATGGACAGGTGCTGACCCAGTACTTC
j_call: TRBJ2-7; v_call: TRBV7-2; d_call: -; clone_size: few; cdr3_aa: CASSSGTHHTYEQYF; cdr3_nt: TGTGCCAGCAGCTCCGGGACTCACCATACCTACGAGCAGTACTTC
j_call: TRBJ2-4; v_call: TRBV20-1; d_call: TRBD2; clone_size: -; cdr3_aa: CSSARPGTSGISDIQYF; cdr3_nt: TGCAGTTCCGCCCGGCCCGGGACTAGCGGGATAAGTGACATTCAGTACTTC
j_call: TRBJ2-5; v_call: TRBV6-5; d_call: -; clone_size: -; cdr3_aa: CASSYVQIQETQYF; cdr3_nt: TGTGCCAGCAGTTACGTTCAGATACAAGAGACCCAGTACTTC
j_call: TRBJ2-5; v_call: TRBV20-1; d_call: -; clone_size: few; cdr3_aa: CSVFSRGQETQYF; cdr3_nt: TGCAGTGTCTTCTCTAGGGGACAAGAGACCCAGTACTTC
j_call: TRBJ2-3; v_call: TRBV7-8; d_call: -; clone_size: few; cdr3_aa: CASSQRIPPQYF; cdr3_nt: TGTGCCAGCAGCCAAAGAATTCCCCCGCAGTATTTT
j_call: TRBJ1-5; v_call: TRBV28; d_call: TRBD1; clone_size: -; cdr3_aa: CASSLALAGGVQPQHF; cdr3_nt: TGTGCCAGCAGTTTGGCCCTGGCAGGGGGCGTTCAGCCCCAGCATTTT
j_call: TRBJ1-4; v_call: TRBV7-2; d_call: TRBD1; clone_size: few; cdr3_aa: CASSRDRGVATNEKLFF; cdr3_nt: TGTGCCAGCAGCCGGGACAGAGGGGTTGCAACTAATGAAAAACTGTTTTTT
j_call: TRBJ1-1; v_call: TRBV7-8; d_call: -; clone_size: few; cdr3_aa: CASSPGRSQRYTEAFF; cdr3_nt: TGTGCCAGCAGCCCGGGACGGAGCCAACGATACACTGAAGCTTTCTTT
j_call: TRBJ2-1; v_call: TRBV10-2; d_call: -; clone_size: -; cdr3_aa: CASNNITASGTWVYNEQFF; cdr3_nt: TGCGCCAGCAACAACATCACAGCCTCCGGGACATGGGTCTACAATGAGCAGTTCTTC
j_call: TRBJ2-4; v_call: TRBV7-9; d_call: TRBD1; clone_size: few; cdr3_aa: CASSFPQGIAKNIQYF; cdr3_nt: TGTGCCAGCAGCTTTCCACAGGGGATAGCCAAAAACATTCAGTACTTC
j_call: TRBJ1-3; v_call: TRBV15; d_call: -; clone_size: -; cdr3_aa: CATSRDFWPGSGNTIYF; cdr3_nt: TGTGCCACCAGCAGAGATTTCTGGCCAGGGTCTGGAAACACCATATATTTT
j_call: TRBJ2-7; v_call: TRBV19; d_call: -; clone_size: -; cdr3_aa: CASSIGQDSYEQYF; cdr3_nt: TGTGCCAGTAGTATAGGTCAAGATTCCTACGAGCAGTACTTC
j_call: TRBJ2-2; v_call: TRBV3-1; d_call: TRBD1; clone_size: -; cdr3_aa: CASSQTGDGELFF; cdr3_nt: TGTGCCAGCAGCCAGACAGGGGACGGGGAGCTGTTTTTT
j_call: TRBJ2-7; v_call: TRBV3-1; d_call: TRBD2; clone_size: few; cdr3_aa: CASSVPGLEIEQYF; cdr3_nt: TGTGCCAGCAGCGTTCCGGGACTAGAGATCGAGCAGTACTTC
j_call: TRBJ2-7; v_call: TRBV28; d_call: -; clone_size: few; cdr3_aa: CASSLSVPFPYEQYF; cdr3_nt: TGTGCCAGCAGTTTATCAGTCCCTTTCCCCTACGAGCAGTACTTC
j_call: TRBJ1-5; v_call: TRBV5-1; d_call: TRBD1; clone_size: once; cdr3_aa: CASSQGADQPQHF; cdr3_nt: TGCGCCAGCAGTCAGGGGGCGGATCAGCCCCAGCATTTT
j_call: TRBJ2-5; v_call: TRBV11-2; d_call: TRBD2; clone_size: few; cdr3_aa: CASSTLNPGLAGGGAETQYF; cdr3_nt: TGTGCCAGCAGCACCCTAAACCCGGGACTAGCGGGAGGAGGGGCAGAGACCCAGTACTTC
j_call: TRBJ2-2; v_call: TRBV20-1; d_call: TRBD2; clone_size: -; cdr3_aa: CSAIPLGEGTGELFF; cdr3_nt: TGCAGTGCTATACCCCTCGGGGAGGGCACCGGGGAGCTGTTTTTT
j_call: TRBJ2-3; v_call: TRBV20-1; d_call: -; clone_size: few; cdr3_aa: CSARDPGVVTDTQYF; cdr3_nt: TGCAGTGCTAGAGATCCAGGTGTGGTTACAGATACGCAGTATTTT
j_call: TRBJ1-5; v_call: TRBV29-1; d_call: TRBD1; clone_size: -; cdr3_aa: CSVRQGDNQPQHF; cdr3_nt: TGCAGCGTCCGACAGGGGGATAATCAGCCCCAGCATTTT
j_call: TRBJ2-2; v_call: TRBV10-3; d_call: TRBD1; clone_size: few; cdr3_aa: CAISEGLRTGSNTGELFF; cdr3_nt: TGTGCCATCAGTGAGGGGCTGAGGACAGGGAGCAACACCGGGGAGCTGTTTTTT
j_call: TRBJ1-1; v_call: TRBV7-2; d_call: TRBD1; clone_size: few; cdr3_aa: CASSSGQGANTEAFF; cdr3_nt: TGTGCCAGCAGCTCAGGACAGGGGGCGAATACTGAAGCTTTCTTT
j_call: TRBJ2-1; v_call: TRBV7-2; d_call: -; clone_size: -; cdr3_aa: CASSLALAGAGWSNEQFF; cdr3_nt: TGTGCCAGCAGCTTAGCGTTGGCAGGGGCGGGGTGGTCCAATGAGCAGTTCTTC
j_call: TRBJ2-7; v_call: TRBV12-3/TRBV12-4; d_call: -; clone_size: -; cdr3_aa: CASSLSTNYEQYF; cdr3_nt: TGTGCCAGCAGTCTATCCACAAACTACGAGCAGTACTTC
j_call: TRBJ2-3; v_call: TRBV20-1; d_call: -; clone_size: -; cdr3_aa: CSAVDRRSTDTQYF; cdr3_nt: TGCAGTGCTGTGGACCGCCGGAGCACTGATACGCAGTATTTT
j_call: TRBJ2-5; v_call: TRBV23-1; d_call: TRBD2; clone_size: -; cdr3_aa: CASSPDASGKAKVVWETQYF; cdr3_nt: TGCGCCAGCAGTCCGGACGCTAGCGGGAAAGCAAAAGTGGTGTGGGAGACCCAGTACTTC
j_call: TRBJ2-2; v_call: TRBV2; d_call: -; clone_size: -; cdr3_aa: CASREGGTGELFF; cdr3_nt: TGTGCCAGCAGGGAAGGGGGAACCGGGGAGCTGTTTTTT
j_call: TRBJ1-1; v_call: TRBV20-1; d_call: -; clone_size: many; cdr3_aa: CSAREDGAEAFF; cdr3_nt: TGCAGTGCTAGAGAAGATGGGGCTGAAGCTTTCTTT
j_call: TRBJ2-1; v_call: TRBV12-3/TRBV12-4; d_call: -; clone_size: -; cdr3_aa: CASSPLAAPGFGEQFF; cdr3_nt: TGTGCCAGCAGTCCCTTAGCGGCCCCGGGTTTCGGTGAGCAGTTCTTC
j_call: TRBJ1-1; v_call: TRBV18; d_call: -; clone_size: -; cdr3_aa: CASSPGTSGAFF; cdr3_nt: TGTGCCAGCTCCCCAGGGACCTCAGGAGCTTTCTTT
j_call: TRBJ2-1; v_call: TRBV11-1; d_call: TRBD2; clone_size: -; cdr3_aa: CASSLGLTSGRWVPLDEQFF; cdr3_nt: TGTGCCAGCAGCTTAGGGTTAACTAGCGGGAGGTGGGTCCCCCTGGATGAGCAGTTCTTC
j_call: TRBJ2-7; v_call: TRBV6-1; d_call: -; clone_size: -; cdr3_aa: CASSEYVGLSYEQYF; cdr3_nt: TGTGCCAGCAGTGAATACGTAGGGCTTTCCTACGAGCAGTACTTC
j_call: TRBJ2-2; v_call: TRBV5-1; d_call: -; clone_size: -; cdr3_aa: CASSFTSSNTGELFF; cdr3_nt: TGCGCCAGCAGCTTCACAAGCTCGAACACCGGGGAGCTGTTTTTT
j_call: TRBJ1-5; v_call: TRBV6-5; d_call: TRBD1; clone_size: few; cdr3_aa: CASKGLGQGGQPQHF; cdr3_nt: TGTGCCAGCAAGGGGCTCGGACAGGGTGGCCAGCCCCAGCATTTT